Presented here are 5 T cell receptor beta chains from one specimen sequenced in a study of cytomegalovirus exposure and HLA in healthy donors. Sequencing used immunoSEQ multiplex PCR; TCRdb keeps in-frame clones, though not all of them. The top ten hold under 0.9% of the sample, which has about 360,000 clones, roughly 88% seen once. The sample consisted of PBMCs. The receptors shown here come from a woman aged 18-35 years in good health and CMV-seronegative.

The chain has TRBV5-8 and TRBJ2-1; tentatively, D is TRBD1 (6 bases). Per germline, CDR1 SGHTS and CDR2 YDEGEE. This CDR3 is built from 12 residues. V was clipped by 4 bases and J by 10 bases, with 12 bases between them. CDR3 coding DNA: TGTGCCAGCAGCCTGGACAGAGCCGAGCAGTTCTTC. Protein sequence: CASSLDRAEQFF. Supplemented by reference TRBV5-8 and TRBJ2-1, the full variable domain reads EAGVTQSPTHLIKTRGQQATLRCSPISGHTSVYWYQQALGLGLQFLLWYDEGEERNRGNFPPRFSGRQFPNYSSELNVNALELEDSALYLCASSLDRAEQFFGPGTRLTVL.

The chain carries TRBV2 and TRBJ1-6; 7 nucleotides align to TRBD1. The CDR3 is 13 amino acids. Germline loops: CDR1 SNHLY, CDR2 FYNNEI. Germline trimming cut 8 bases from V and 7 bases from J; bases unmatched to any gene: 5. The CDR3 DNA reads TGTGCCAGCGTATTGACAGGGAATTCACCCCTCCACTTT. Its protein is CASVLTGNSPLHF.

The rearrangement uses TRBV2 and TRBJ2-2; TRBD2 agrees at 7 bases. CDR1 and CDR2 (germline): SNHLY, FYNNEI. This CDR3 has 17 residues. V lost 6 bases to trimming and J lost 5 bases; unmatched junction nucleotides: 15. Here the CDR3 DNA reads TGTGCCAGCAGGGGCCCCTCTGGGGGAGGGCGTACCGGGGAGCTGTTTTTT. This sequence encodes CASRGPSGGGRTGELFF.

The gene calls are TRBV2 and TRBJ2-7; 8 nucleotides agree with TRBD2. Germline V CDR1 and CDR2: SNHLY, FYNNEI. The junction had 4 bases not matched to a gene; V was cut back by 6 bases and J by 3 bases. This CDR3 is 13 amino acids long. The CDR3 sequence: CASRGSGGYEQYF. The CDR3 nucleotides read TGTGCCAGCAGGGGGAGCGGGGGCTACGAGCAGTACTTC. The variable domain in full, with the rest retrieved from reference TRBV2 and TRBJ2-7, is EPEVTQTPSHQVTQMGQEVILRCVPISNHLYFYWYRQILGQKVEFLVSFYNNEISEKSEIFDDQFSVERPDGSNFTLKIRSTKLEDSAMYFCASRGSGGYEQYFGPGTRLTVT.

This chain connects TRBV4-2 to TRBJ2-3; TRBD2 matches 9 bases. V lost 2 bases and J lost 5; bases outside the gene matches: 8. CDR1 and CDR2 from the germline V gene are LGHNA and YNFKEQ. The CDR3 is 16 amino acids. DNA of the CDR3: TGTGCCAGCAGCCAACCCGGGACTAGCAATGGAGATACGCAGTATTTT. It is translated as CASSQPGTSNGDTQYF.